Listed below are T cell receptor beta chains from one sample, sequenced in a study of PD-1 blockade in classical Hodgkin lymphoma. Only in-frame clones appear in the TCRdb table, and some are missing; sequencing was by immunoSEQ multiplex PCR. The repertoire has about 31,000 clones, over 70% of them found once; the top ten carry around 4.2%. Sample: peripheral blood mononuclear cells (PBMCs), taken before the second cycle of nivolumab. The source of these receptors is a human donor with classical Hodgkin lymphoma. Each CDR3 is given with its conserved first and last residue. The order of the fields is V gene, D gene, J gene, clone size, CDR3 DNA, CDR3 protein. The D gene is left open where the match is weak. Expanded clones are given a class, and other clones once, few, many or no size at all.

V gene: TRBV7-2
D gene: NA
J gene: TRBJ1-4
clone size: NA
CDR3 DNA: TGTGCCAGCAACCAGGGTGGGGCAGATGAAAAACTGTTTTTT
CDR3 protein: CASNQGGADEKLFF

V gene: TRBV6-5
D gene: TRBD1
J gene: TRBJ1-5
clone size: NA
CDR3 DNA: TGTGCCAGCAGTTGGGACAGGGACCAGCCCCAGCATTTT
CDR3 protein: CASSWDRDQPQHF

V gene: TRBV4-2
D gene: TRBD1
J gene: TRBJ2-7
clone size: NA
CDR3 DNA: TGTGCCAGCAGCCAAGATACGACAGGGGGTAGGGAGCAGTACTTC
CDR3 protein: CASSQDTTGGREQYF

V gene: TRBV30
D gene: TRBD1
J gene: TRBJ1-6
clone size: NA
CDR3 DNA: TGTGCCTGGAGTCCAAGACAGGGGGTTTACTATAATTCACCCCTCCACTTT
CDR3 protein: CAWSPRQGVYYNSPLHF

V gene: TRBV19
D gene: NA
J gene: TRBJ1-5
clone size: medium-sized
CDR3 DNA: TGTGCCAGTAGTATAGATGAATGGGTCGTAGGAAGGCAGCCCCAGCATTTT
CDR3 protein: CASSIDEWVVGRQPQHF

V gene: TRBV7-9
D gene: NA
J gene: TRBJ2-5
clone size: few
CDR3 DNA: TGTGCCAGCAGCTCCCCCAAAGAAGAGACCCAGTACTTC
CDR3 protein: CASSSPKEETQYF

V gene: TRBV28
D gene: TRBD1
J gene: TRBJ1-2
clone size: NA
CDR3 DNA: TGTGCCAGCAGTTCAATGTCGGGACAGGGGGCGATTTATGGCTACACCTTC
CDR3 protein: CASSSMSGQGAIYGYTF

V gene: TRBV7-9
D gene: TRBD2
J gene: TRBJ2-5
clone size: NA
CDR3 DNA: TGTGCCAGCAGCACCTGGGGCGCGGGGGGCCCCGGGGGGACCCAGTACTTC
CDR3 protein: CASSTWGAGGPGGTQYF

V gene: TRBV7-7
D gene: NA
J gene: TRBJ2-1
clone size: NA
CDR3 DNA: TGTGCTAGCAGCTTAGTTCCGGCAGGGTACAATGAGCAGTTCTTC
CDR3 protein: CASSLVPAGYNEQFF

V gene: TRBV6-6
D gene: NA
J gene: TRBJ1-1
clone size: NA
CDR3 DNA: TGTGCCAGCAGAAAAACAAGCAACACTGAAGCTTTCTTT
CDR3 protein: CASRKTSNTEAFF

V gene: TRBV7-9
D gene: TRBD1
J gene: TRBJ1-1
clone size: NA
CDR3 DNA: TGTGCCAGCCGGACAGGGGTAAAGACTGAAGCTTTCTTT
CDR3 protein: CASRTGVKTEAFF

V gene: TRBV5-1
D gene: TRBD1
J gene: TRBJ1-1
clone size: NA
CDR3 DNA: TGCGCCAGCAGCTCAGGGGGACCCACTGAAGCTTTCTTT
CDR3 protein: CASSSGGPTEAFF

V gene: TRBV5-6
D gene: NA
J gene: TRBJ1-4
clone size: NA
CDR3 DNA: TGTGCCAGCAGCTTGGCCGTACGGGAAAAACTGTTTTTT
CDR3 protein: CASSLAVREKLFF

V gene: TRBV28
D gene: TRBD1
J gene: TRBJ1-2
clone size: few
CDR3 DNA: TGTGCCAGCAGTACGCAGGGGGGAGCTAACTATGGCTACACCTTC
CDR3 protein: CASSTQGGANYGYTF

V gene: TRBV29-1
D gene: NA
J gene: TRBJ2-3
clone size: once
CDR3 DNA: TGCAGCGGGGAGCGGGGCACAGATACGCAGTATTTT
CDR3 protein: CSGERGTDTQYF

V gene: TRBV5-1
D gene: NA
J gene: TRBJ2-2
clone size: few
CDR3 DNA: TGCGCCAGCAGCTTGGTTAACGGGGAGCTGTTTTTT
CDR3 protein: CASSLVNGELFF

V gene: TRBV9
D gene: TRBD1
J gene: TRBJ2-7
clone size: once
CDR3 DNA: TGTGCCAGCAGCGCCCTCCGGACAGGGGGCGAGCAGTACTTC
CDR3 protein: CASSALRTGGEQYF

V gene: TRBV6-1
D gene: NA
J gene: TRBJ1-2
clone size: NA
CDR3 DNA: TGTGCCAGCAGTGCGTTGGCCGGGACGGTTAACTATGGCTACACCTTC
CDR3 protein: CASSALAGTVNYGYTF

V gene: TRBV6-1
D gene: TRBD1
J gene: TRBJ2-3
clone size: NA
CDR3 DNA: TGTGCCAGCGGAGCACAGGGGGCAGGCACAGATACGCAGTATTTT
CDR3 protein: CASGAQGAGTDTQYF

V gene: TRBV28
D gene: TRBD1
J gene: TRBJ1-2
clone size: few
CDR3 DNA: TGTGCCAGCAGTCCCAGGGGGTTACAGGGGAAGGAAGGCTACACCTTC
CDR3 protein: CASSPRGLQGKEGYTF